Presented here are 15 T cell receptor beta chains from one specimen sequenced in a study of OX40 agonist ivuxolimab in advanced cancers. The repertoire was sequenced with immunoSEQ multiplex PCR; TCRdb's copy has only in-frame clones and lacks some. Of tens of thousands of clones in the sample, almost 90% are singletons; the top ten hold 2% to 2.5%. The sample in question was CD4+ or CD8+ T cells sorted from blood, obtained in a trial of the OX40 agonist ivuxolimab. The receptors here all came from an adult with an advanced solid tumor such as melanoma, head and neck, liver or kidney cancer.

The V call is TRBV19, the J call TRBJ2-5, with 9 bases matching TRBD1. Per the germline V gene, CDR1 is LNHDA and CDR2 is SQIVND (reference sequence). Trimming took 5 bases from V and 5 from J; bases not matched to a gene: 9. The CDR3 consists of 15 residues. CDR3 DNA: TGTGCCAGTAGTCCCCGGACAGGGGCGGGGGAGACCCAGTACTTC. Translating gives CASSPRTGAGETQYF.

J is TRBJ1-1 and V is TRBV18; 7 bases fit TRBD1. CDR1 KGHSH and CDR2 LQKENI come from the germline V gene. After removal of 5 bases from V and 4 bases from J, the junction contained 7 bases not matched to a gene. The CDR3 runs to 14 residues. CDR3 loop: CASSEKQGFTEAFF. As DNA, the CDR3 is TGTGCCAGCTCAGAAAAACAGGGGTTCACTGAAGCTTTCTTT.

This sequence joins TRBV29-1 and TRBJ1-3, with D perhaps TRBD1 (5 bases). The CDR3 covers 16 residues. Per germline, CDR1 SQVTM and CDR2 ANQGSEA. V dropped 1 base and J dropped 0 bases, with 13 bases sitting between them. The CDR3: CSVEVFGGSSGNTIYF. In DNA form, the CDR3 reads TGCAGCGTTGAAGTTTTCGGGGGTAGCTCTGGAAACACCATATATTTT.

The chain links TRBV29-1 to TRBJ2-7; TRBD2 is a possible D gene (6 bases). Germline V lookup: CDR1 SQVTM, CDR2 ANQGSEA. With 6 bases removed from V and 0 bases from J, the gap between germline ends came to 12 bases. This CDR3 region has 13 residues. CDR3 nucleotide sequence: TGCAGCGTACACGGGACTTCCTCCTACGAGCAGTACTTC. Residues: CSVHGTSSYEQYF.

The chain couples TRBV28 to TRBJ2-1; the D call may be TRBD1 or TRBD2 (6 bases each). CDR1 MDHEN and CDR2 SYDVKM come from the germline V gene. Trimming shortened V by 8 bases and J by 4 bases, and 12 bases separated the two germline ends. The CDR3 spans 13 residues. CDR3: CASWRGEYNEQFF. CDR3 nucleotides: TGTGCCAGCTGGAGGGGGGAGTACAATGAGCAGTTCTTC. The whole variable domain, filled in from reference TRBV28 and TRBJ2-1, reads DVKVTQSSRYLVKRTGEKVFLECVQDMDHENMFWYRQDPGLGLRLIYFSYDVKMKEKGDIPEGYSVSREKKERFSLILESASTNQTSMYLCASWRGEYNEQFFGPGTRLTVL.

The table lists this clone with a few counts. V is TRBV7-9 and J is TRBJ2-3, with 10 bases aligning to TRBD2. V gave up 6 bases and J gave up 4 bases; unmatched junction bases: 7. CDR1 and CDR2 (germline): SEHNR, FQNEAQ (reference sequence). This CDR3 is built from 15 residues. The CDR3 region has the DNA TGTGCCAGCAGTCCTAGCGGGAGTAGGGCAGATACGCAGTATTTT. Translated, it gives CASSPSGSRADTQYF.

DNA of the CDR3: TGTGCCAGCAGTGGGACATGGAACACTGAAGCTTTCTTT. This sequence encodes CASSGTWNTEAFF. This chain connects TRBV28 to TRBJ1-1, with D tentatively TRBD1 (6 bases). The V gene's germline CDR1 is MDHEN and CDR2 SYDVKM. The CDR3 is 13 amino acids. V was shortened by 5 bases and J by 1 base, with 8 bases between the two germline ends.

This clone showed up just once. The chain employs TRBV15 and TRBJ1-1; D unresolved. Germline values: CDR1 LNHNV, CDR2 YYDKDF (reference sequence). The CDR3 totals 15 residues. V was trimmed by 1 base and J by 6 bases, leaving 15 bases between them. For the CDR3, the DNA is TGTGCCACCAGCAGAGCCGGGGTCGGAGGTGCTGAAGCTTTCTTT. This gives the protein CATSRAGVGGAEAFF.

This chain uses TRBV2 with TRBJ2-7; TRBD2 agrees at 10 bases. Germline V gene sequence: CDR1 SNHLY, CDR2 FYNNEI. The CDR3 is 14 residues long. The J segment lost 2 bases and the V segment lost 2 bases, leaving 0 bases of the junction unmatched. In nucleotides, the CDR3 is TGTGCCAGCAGTGAAAGCGGGAGGGCCTACGAGCAGTACTTC. Residues: CASSESGRAYEQYF.

The rearrangement joins TRBV28 to TRBJ2-5; D not resolved. This CDR3 region has 14 residues. V was shortened by 4 bases and J by 3 bases, with 12 bases between the two germline ends. CDR1 MDHEN and CDR2 SYDVKM come from the germline V gene. The CDR3 loop is CASSSLHSKETQYF. The CDR3 DNA reads TGTGCCAGCAGTTCCCTACACTCTAAAGAGACCCAGTACTTC. The complete variable domain, with remaining parts taken from reference TRBV28 and TRBJ2-5, reads DVKVTQSSRYLVKRTGEKVFLECVQDMDHENMFWYRQDPGLGLRLIYFSYDVKMKEKGDIPEGYSVSREKKERFSLILESASTNQTSMYLCASSSLHSKETQYFGPGTRLLVL.

The rearrangement joins TRBV7-3 to TRBJ2-2; 8 bases line up with TRBD1. V trimming: 1 base; J trimming: 5 bases; junction bases outside the gene matches: 15. This CDR3 spans 19 amino acids. Germline V gene data show CDR1 as SGHTA and CDR2 as FQGTGA. The CDR3 DNA reads as TGTGCCAGCAGCTTAAACCCACAGGGGGGAAGAACTGAGACCGGGGAGCTGTTTTTT. Protein: CASSLNPQGGRTETGELFF.

The V and J genes are TRBV5-1 and TRBJ1-1; a weak D match, TRBD1 (5 bases). The CDR3 totals 15 residues. Trimming pared 1 base from V and 4 bases from J, leaving 14 bases between. Germline V gene data show CDR1 as SGHRS and CDR2 as YFSETQ. This CDR3 reads CASSLYYGAGTEAFF. CDR3 nucleotides: TGCGCCAGCAGCTTGTATTACGGGGCCGGCACTGAAGCTTTCTTT.

This chain connects TRBV5-4 to TRBJ2-5, with 14 bases aligning to TRBD2. The CDR3 covers 18 residues. The junction had 10 bases not matched to a gene; V was cut back by 4 bases and J by 2 bases. Germline CDR1 SGHNT, CDR2 YYREEE (reference sequence). In DNA form, the CDR3 reads TGTGCCAGCAGCGAGGGGACTAGCGGGGGCCGGCGGCAAGAGACCCAGTACTTC. This encodes CASSEGTSGGRRQETQYF.

The chain combines TRBV5-6 with TRBJ2-6, with TRBD1 matching over 11 bases. CDR1 is SGHDT and CDR2 is YYEEEE in the germline V gene. The CDR3 runs to 18 residues. J was trimmed by 4 bases and V by 0 bases; bases with no gene match: 6. The CDR3 spells CASSLVRDRGKGANVLTF. CDR3 in DNA: TGTGCCAGCAGCTTGGTCCGGGACAGGGGGAAAGGGGCCAACGTCCTGACTTTC.

The chain couples TRBV30 to TRBJ1-4; unclear D gene. This CDR3 spans 11 amino acids. V lost 0 bases and J 8 bases, leaving 4 bases between the germline ends. The germline gives CDR1 GTSNPN, CDR2 SVGIG (reference sequence). This CDR3 reads CAWSVQEKLFF. The CDR3 DNA is TGTGCCTGGAGTGTACAGGAAAAACTGTTTTTT.